This TCR beta chain was sequenced for a study of blood T cell repertoires in COVID-19. As for the study in general: PBMCs, B-cell-depleted T cells, or T cells provided the cDNA or gDNA that made up the material.

Repertoires were generated with immunoSEQ multiplex PCR, while TCRdb's copy carries only in-frame clones and drops some. The sample carries about 90,000 clones, 89% recorded once. Seattle patient enrollment occurred during active infection, with longitudinal follow-up thereafter. This clone was found once. The CDR3 totals 19 residues. V was clipped by 8 bases and J by 0 bases; unmatched bases: 11. Germline V gene data show CDR1 as WNHNN and CDR2 as SYGVQD (reference sequence). This chain joins TRBV10-1 and TRBJ2-1; 15 nucleotides agree with TRBD2. Sequences were obtained from peripheral blood. The origin of this receptor is a man aged 45-65 years with COVID-19, enrolled during active disease. This CDR3 reads CASPRGGLAGGSSYNEQFF. The CDR3 nucleotides are TGCGCCAGCCCACGAGGGGGACTAGCGGGGGGAAGCTCCTACAATGAGCAGTTCTTC.